This TCR beta chain emerged from a study of T cells expressing NK-cell markers. Study summary: The TCR beta repertoires originated in sorted CD3+CD56+NKG2C+, CD3+CD56+NKG2C- and CD3+CD56-NKG2C+ T cells. Whole-study results and caveats: Of the CD8+ T cell pool in about 6 donors, roughly 1.0-7.0% was accounted for by dominant NKG2C+ clonotypes. The leading position in the CD3+CD56-NKG2C+ fraction of a handful of donors also went to these clonotypes.

Points on this clonotype: Its antigen is as yet unknown.

The V gene's germline CDR1 is MNHNS and CDR2 SASEGT. The CDR3 length is 16 residues. As the method of synthesis, 5'RACE template switching with UMIs yielded TCR beta cDNA. TCRdb re-called the 5' RACE reads; every CDR3 protein appears as one record, without DNA. This specimen shows 500,000 to 600,000 distinct CDR3 sequences; the ten leading clones hold roughly 3.5%. Specimen: blood T cells: a sorted CD56 or NKG2C T cell subset, CD4+ or CD8+ T cells, or bulk PBMC T cells (not recorded which). V gene TRBV6-1 combines with J gene TRBJ1-4; TCRdb indicates TRBD1, and absent DNA this call remains unverified. The receptor comes from a man aged 18-30 years in good health. CDR3 amino acids: CASSEPRQAGGEKLFF.